These T cell receptor beta chains were read from a single sample in a study of OX40 agonist ivuxolimab in advanced cancers. The table came from immunoSEQ multiplex PCR; TCRdb's copy has only in-frame clones and leaves some out. This table holds nearly 65,000 clones, around 90% found once. The material sequenced was CD4+ or CD8+ T cells sorted from blood, taken in a trial of the OX40 agonist ivuxolimab. These receptor sequences come from an adult with an advanced solid tumor such as melanoma, head and neck, liver or kidney cancer. Both conserved end residues are part of each CDR3. The D gene is left open where the match is weak. Clone size is stated in some rows and not others, as once, few, many or a class when expanded.

V	J	length	size	D	DNA	CDR3
TRBV21-1	TRBJ2-5	21	.	.	TGTGCCAGCAGCGGGGGAGAAAGCGACCAATACGTCAGGACGATCCAAGAGACCCAGTACTTC	CASSGGESDQYVRTIQETQYF
TRBV27	TRBJ2-1	14	.	.	TGTGCCAGCAGTAACAGGGCCCCCTACAATGAGCAGTTCTTC	CASSNRAPYNEQFF
TRBV9	TRBJ2-7	15	.	TRBD1	TGTGCCAGCAGCGTAGGGGCAGGGGGCGACTACGAGCAGTACTTC	CASSVGAGGDYEQYF
TRBV27	TRBJ1-4	13	.	.	TGTGCCAGCAGTTGGGGCAATAATGAAAAACTGTTTTTT	CASSWGNNEKLFF
TRBV9	TRBJ1-2	13	medium-sized	.	TGTGCCAGCAGCGTAGACGGGGACTATGGCTACACCTTC	CASSVDGDYGYTF
TRBV9	TRBJ2-5	15	.	TRBD2	TGTGCCAGCAGCGTAGGTACTAGCGGGGGGGAGACCCAGTACTTC	CASSVGTSGGETQYF
TRBV27	TRBJ1-2	18	.	TRBD1	TGTGCCAGCAGTTCCGGAATAGGGACAGGGGGAGCTAACTATGGCTACACCTTC	CASSSGIGTGGANYGYTF
TRBV6-4	TRBJ2-5	15	.	.	TGTGCCAGCAGTTCCAACCCCGGGGGCCAAGAGACCCAGTACTTC	CASSSNPGGQETQYF
TRBV5-4	TRBJ2-3	15	.	TRBD2	TGTGCCAGCAGCTTGGGGACTAGCGGCACAGATACGCAGTATTTT	CASSLGTSGTDTQYF
TRBV7-8	TRBJ2-7	16	.	.	TGTGCCAGCAGCCCCGGGGGCGGACCTCGACCCTACGAGCAGTACTTC	CASSPGGGPRPYEQYF
TRBV4-1	TRBJ2-7	15	once	.	TGCGCCAGCAGCCACATAGAGACCAACTCCTACGAGCAGTACTTC	CASSHIETNSYEQYF
TRBV28	TRBJ2-6	15	.	.	TGTGCCAGCAGTTTATCCCCCTCTGGGGCCAACGTCCTGACTTTC	CASSLSPSGANVLTF
TRBV9	TRBJ2-3	12	.	.	TGTGCCAGCAGCGTAGCGGGGGATACGCAGTATTTT	CASSVAGDTQYF